The 9 T cell receptor beta chains in this list originate from one sample, sequenced in a study of blood T cells in healthy people across ages. Next came a second PCR, run for roughly 6 to 11 cycles, which used a sample-barcoded 5' primer along with a J-beta primer mix. Each CDR3 protein gets one entry after TCRdb re-called the 5' RACE reads with MiXCR. The top ten hold approximately 40% of the sample, which has roughly 800,000 distinct CDR3 sequences, about 53% seen once. Sequenced material: blood. The receptors shown here come from an older man in good health.

The V call is TRBV20-1, the J call TRBJ2-1; 9 bases agree with TRBD1. Trimming took 5 bases from V and 1 from J; bases not matched to a gene: 3. The germline V gene encodes CDR1 DFQATT and CDR2 SNEGSKA (reference sequence). This CDR3 region has 14 residues. CDR3 residues: CSAPGQGSYNEQFF. CDR3 bases: TGCAGTGCTCCCGGACAGGGGTCCTACAATGAGCAGTTCTTC.

In its sample, this clonotype was seen once. The chain carries TRBV12-3 or TRBV12-4 and TRBJ2-1; D is unclear. Trimming removed 8 bases at V and 4 bases at J, with 6 bases between. The CDR3 covers 11 residues. CDR3 nucleotide sequence: TGTGCCAGCGGCCCATACAATGAGCAGTTCTTC. The encoded protein is CASGPYNEQFF.

This clonotype turned up a few times. V gene TRBV27 combines with J gene TRBJ2-3; 8 nucleotides match TRBD2. Germline-derived CDR1 and CDR2 are MNHEY and SMNVEV (reference sequence). The CDR3 is made up of 14 amino acids. V was clipped by 5 bases and J by 14 bases; unmatched bases: 15. Here the CDR3 reads CASSLSGIGRYAYF. In nucleotides, the CDR3 is TGTGCCAGCAGTCTTAGCGGGATTGGGAGATACGCGTATTTT.

In this sample, this clonotype turned up once. J is TRBJ2-3 and V is TRBV5-1; D call uncertain. V was clipped by 0 bases and J by 0 bases, with 11 bases between them. CDR1 is SGHRS, CDR2 YFSETQ, per germline. CDR3 length equals 16 residues. DNA for the CDR3: TGCGCCAGCAGCTTGGAGCGCCCCTCTAGCACAGATACGCAGTATTTT. It specifies CASSLERPSSTDTQYF.

The chain links TRBV5-1 to TRBJ1-6, with 8 bases that match TRBD1. This CDR3 is 17 amino acids long. Per the germline V gene, CDR1 is SGHRS and CDR2 is YFSETQ. Trimming at V came to 3 bases and at J to 0 bases, leaving 5 bases not matched to a gene. The DNA for the CDR3 is TGCGCCAGCAGCTACAGACAGGGGAGCTCCTATAATTCACCCCTCCACTTT. Its protein is CASSYRQGSSYNSPLHF.

The chain has TRBV27 and TRBJ2-4; D perhaps matches TRBD1 (5 bases). The end of the DNA is better explained by TRBJ2-7, so the J call may be wrong. The CDR3 contains 15 residues. Germline lookup yields CDR1 MNHEY and CDR2 SMNVEV (reference sequence). CDR3 nucleotide sequence: TGTGCCAGCGGACCAATCCAGGGCCTGGTGGGCGAGCAGTACTTC. Translation: CASGPIQGLVGEQYF.

Ten or more counts support this clonotype. The V call is TRBV20-1, the J call TRBJ2-7, with TRBD2 matching 11 bases. Germline V gene lookup returns CDR1 DFQATT and CDR2 SNEGSKA (reference sequence). With V trimmed by 0 bases and J by 6 bases, 7 bases remained unmatched. The CDR3 contains 15 residues. The CDR3 sequence: CSARDRLAGSTEQYF. In DNA form, the CDR3 reads TGCAGTGCTAGAGACCGACTAGCGGGATCGACCGAGCAGTACTTC.

The chain uses TRBV29-1 and TRBJ2-5; D possibly corresponds to TRBD1 (5 bases). The CDR3 has 13 residues. Deletions cut 7 bases from V and 4 bases from J, with 16 bases between. The germline V gene has CDR1 SQVTM and CDR2 ANQGSEA. The CDR3 region has the DNA TGCAGCGGAAGGGCCAGGGCCGGAGAGACCCAGTACTTC. Translating it yields CSGRARAGETQYF.

This chain connects TRBV24-1 to TRBJ2-1; TRBD2 aligns across 12 bases. The CDR3 spans 14 residues. After removal of 9 bases from V and 7 bases from J, the junction contained 6 bases not matched to a gene. Germline CDR1 KGHDR, CDR2 SFDVKD. The CDR3, as DNA: TGTGCCACCGCTAGCGGGAGGGCAGGTAATGAGCAGTTCTTC. It specifies CATASGRAGNEQFF.